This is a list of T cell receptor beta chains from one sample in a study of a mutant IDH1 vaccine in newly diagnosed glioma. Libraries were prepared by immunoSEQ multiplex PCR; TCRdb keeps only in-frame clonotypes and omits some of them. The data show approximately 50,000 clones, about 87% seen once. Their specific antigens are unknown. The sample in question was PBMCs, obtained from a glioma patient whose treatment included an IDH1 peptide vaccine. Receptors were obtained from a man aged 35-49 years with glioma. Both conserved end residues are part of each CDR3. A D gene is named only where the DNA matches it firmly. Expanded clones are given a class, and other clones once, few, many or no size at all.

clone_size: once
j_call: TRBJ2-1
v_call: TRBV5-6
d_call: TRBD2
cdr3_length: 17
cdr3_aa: CASSLVGGGGSYNEQFF
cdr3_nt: TGTGCCAGCAGCTTGGTGGGTGGTGGCGGGAGTTACAATGAGCAGTTCTTC

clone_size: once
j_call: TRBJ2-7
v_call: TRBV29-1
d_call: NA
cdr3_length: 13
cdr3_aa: CSAQNSGTYEQYF
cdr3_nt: TGCAGCGCCCAAAACTCGGGGACCTACGAGCAGTACTTC

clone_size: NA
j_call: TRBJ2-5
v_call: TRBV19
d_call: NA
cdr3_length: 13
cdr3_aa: CASSAQHQETQYF
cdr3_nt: TGTGCCAGTAGTGCGCAGCACCAAGAGACCCAGTACTTC

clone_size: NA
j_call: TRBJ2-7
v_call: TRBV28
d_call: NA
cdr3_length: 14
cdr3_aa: CASSISPGEYEQYF
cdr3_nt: TGTGCCAGCAGTATCTCTCCAGGGGAATACGAGCAGTACTTC

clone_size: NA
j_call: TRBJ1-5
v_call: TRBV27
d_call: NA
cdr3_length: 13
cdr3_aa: CASSYAVYQPQHF
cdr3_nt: TGTGCCAGCAGTTATGCGGTGTATCAGCCCCAGCATTTT

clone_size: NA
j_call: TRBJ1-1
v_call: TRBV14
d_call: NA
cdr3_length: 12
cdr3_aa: CASSQVSGRAFF
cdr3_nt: TGTGCCAGCAGCCAAGTTTCAGGGAGGGCTTTCTTT

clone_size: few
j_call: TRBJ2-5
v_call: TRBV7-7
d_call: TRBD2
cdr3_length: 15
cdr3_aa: CASSRLAGGQETQYF
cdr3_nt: TGTGCCAGCAGCCGACTAGCGGGGGGCCAAGAGACCCAGTACTTC

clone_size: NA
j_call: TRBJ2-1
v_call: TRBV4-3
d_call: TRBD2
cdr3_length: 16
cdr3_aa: CASSQTGASGYNEQFF
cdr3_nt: TGCGCCAGCAGCCAGACCGGGGCTAGCGGTTACAATGAGCAGTTCTTC

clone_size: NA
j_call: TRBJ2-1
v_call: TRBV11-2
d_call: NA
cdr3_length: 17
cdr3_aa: CASSLIGPALAGDEQFF
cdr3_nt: TGTGCCAGCAGCCTAATTGGTCCTGCGCTGGCCGGGGATGAGCAGTTCTTC

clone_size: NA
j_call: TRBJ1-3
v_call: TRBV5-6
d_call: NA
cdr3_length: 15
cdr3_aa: CASSFGIYSGNTIYF
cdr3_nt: TGTGCCAGCAGCTTCGGGATTTACTCTGGAAACACCATATATTTT

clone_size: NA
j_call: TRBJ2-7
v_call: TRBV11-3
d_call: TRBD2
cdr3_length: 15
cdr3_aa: CASSPGGLAGYEQYF
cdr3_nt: TGTGCCAGCAGCCCCGGGGGACTAGCGGGATACGAGCAGTACTTC

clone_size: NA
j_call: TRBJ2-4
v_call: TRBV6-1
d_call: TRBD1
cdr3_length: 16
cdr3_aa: CASSDEGTGGGNIQYF
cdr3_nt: TGTGCCAGCAGTGACGAAGGGACAGGGGGGGGGAACATTCAGTACTTC

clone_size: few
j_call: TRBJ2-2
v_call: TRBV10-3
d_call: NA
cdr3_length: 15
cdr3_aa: CAIGRRSRGTGELFF
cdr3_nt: TGTGCCATCGGCCGGCGGTCCAGAGGGACCGGGGAGCTGTTTTTT

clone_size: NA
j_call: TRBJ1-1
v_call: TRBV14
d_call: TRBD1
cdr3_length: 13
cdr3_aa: CASGLDRVRKAFF
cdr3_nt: TGTGCCAGCGGCCTAGACAGGGTCCGGAAAGCTTTCTTT

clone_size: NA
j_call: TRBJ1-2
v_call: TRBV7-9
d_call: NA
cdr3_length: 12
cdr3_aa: CASSLVTGGYTF
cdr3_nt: TGTGCCAGCAGCTTAGTAACCGGCGGCTACACCTTC

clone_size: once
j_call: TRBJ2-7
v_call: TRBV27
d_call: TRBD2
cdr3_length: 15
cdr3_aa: CASSLIAGAGYEQYF
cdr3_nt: TGTGCCAGCAGTTTGATTGCGGGAGCAGGGTACGAGCAGTACTTC

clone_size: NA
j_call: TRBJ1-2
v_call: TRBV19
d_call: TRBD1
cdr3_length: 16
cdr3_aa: CASSTYGTGNAYGYTF
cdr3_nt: TGTGCCAGTAGTACTTACGGGACAGGGAACGCCTATGGCTACACCTTC

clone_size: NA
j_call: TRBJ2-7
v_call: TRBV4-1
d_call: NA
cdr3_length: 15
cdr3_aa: CASSQSTSQPYEQYF
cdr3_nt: TGCGCCAGCAGCCAATCAACTAGCCAGCCATACGAGCAGTACTTC